Following are 28 T cell receptor beta chains from one sample sequenced in a study of vaccination and CD4 T cells after COVID-19. Antigens for these TCRs are unknown. Cultured CD4+ T cells had their DNA profiled by the Oncomine TCR Beta short-read assay. One entry per CDR3 protein, called by TCRdb with MiXCR from the PCR reads. The sample includes more than 13,000 distinct CDR3 sequences, roughly 22% of them seen just once. Specified treatment: approximately 10-day PBMC culture with coronavirus spike peptide pools or control peptides (ViraFEST assay). Material: CD4+ T cells from blood, cultured in vitro, obtained before SARS-CoV-2 vaccination. These TCRs come from a human donor who received a COVID-19 vaccine.

This clonotype came up a few times. This chain uses TRBV5-4 with TRBJ1-1; 8 nucleotides agree with TRBD1. Germline V CDR1 and CDR2: SGHNT, YYREEE (reference sequence). This CDR3 is 16 amino acids long. V gave up 5 bases and J gave up 0 bases; unmatched junction bases: 9. In nucleotides, the CDR3 is TGTGCCAGCAGTCTCGGTACAGGGGGAATGAACACTGAAGCTTTCTTT. Its translation is CASSLGTGGMNTEAFF.

CDR3 sequence reads: CASSDLAWGVPYEQYF. The DNA of the CDR3 is TGTGCCAGCAGTGACCTAGCTTGGGGCGTTCCCTACGAGCAGTACTTC. This chain connects TRBV2 to TRBJ2-7; possibly TRBD1 or TRBD2 for D (5 bases each). This CDR3 has 16 residues. Trimming left V 3 bases short and J 2 bases short, with 17 bases between. Germline V gene lookup returns CDR1 SNHLY and CDR2 FYNNEI.

This clonotype ranks as medium-sized. J is TRBJ1-5 and V is TRBV24-1; 7 nucleotides match TRBD1. Germline-derived CDR1 and CDR2 are KGHDR and SFDVKD. V was pared by 4 bases and J by 2 bases, with 7 bases of the junction left unmatched. The CDR3 is made up of 16 amino acids. CDR3 DNA sequence: TGTGCCACCAGTGACCGAGGTACAGGGGGCAATCAGCCCCAGCATTTT. Translating gives CATSDRGTGGNQPQHF.

As DNA, the CDR3 is TGTGCCAGCAGTTACTCGTTGGGGGGGCCTTACGAGCAGTACTTC. Translated, it gives CASSYSLGGPYEQYF. V is TRBV6-5 and J is TRBJ2-7; D is possibly TRBD2 (7 bases). V dropped 0 bases and J dropped 4 bases, with 13 bases sitting between them. The CDR3 spans 15 residues. In germline, CDR1 is MNHEY, CDR2 SVGAGI.

The chain carries TRBV6-1 and TRBJ2-2, with 8 bases matching TRBD1. V shed 7 bases, J shed 7 bases, and the junction held 5 bases outside the gene matches. CDR1 and CDR2 from the germline V gene are MNHNS and SASEGT. CDR3 length equals 13 residues. CDR3 sequence: CASTGQGYGELFF. For the CDR3, the DNA is TGTGCCAGCACCGGACAGGGCTACGGGGAGCTGTTTTTT.

This clonotype came up a few times. The chain joins TRBV19 to TRBJ1-2; D is unresolved. In germline, CDR1 is LNHDA, CDR2 SQIVND (reference sequence). The CDR3 loop spans 15 amino acids. V gave up 3 bases and J gave up 5 bases, with 16 bases separating them. The CDR3 DNA reads TGTGCCAGTAGTATTTCTCTCGGGGATCGATATGGCTACACCTTC. It codes for CASSISLGDRYGYTF.

V is TRBV7-2 and J is TRBJ2-7, with 8 bases matching TRBD2. V was pared by 5 bases and J by 4 bases, with 10 bases of the junction left unmatched. CDR3 length equals 15 residues. Germline CDR1 is SGHTA and CDR2 is FQGNSA. The CDR3 region is CASSPRSGGSYEQYF. CDR3 bases: TGTGCCAGCAGCCCGCGTTCGGGGGGGTCTTACGAGCAGTACTTC. Based on the CDR3 plus reference TRBV7-2 and TRBJ2-7, the full variable domain is GAGVSQSPSNKVTEKGKDVELRCDPISGHTALYWYRQSLGQGLEFLIYFQGNSAPDKSGLPSDRFSAERTGGSVSTLTIQRTQQEDSAVYLCASSPRSGGSYEQYFGPGTRLTVT.

The V and J genes are TRBV5-7 and TRBJ1-1, with 8 bases matching TRBD1. TRBV5-7 is recorded as an ORF, its role being uncertain. The V and J ends lost 4 bases and 0 bases, in that order; junction bases with no gene match: 5. CDR3 length: 15 residues. Here the CDR3 DNA reads TGTGCCAGCAGCCCCCTGACAGGGGTGAACACTGAAGCTTTCTTT. Its translation: CASSPLTGVNTEAFF.

This clonotype was counted only a few times. V usage is TRBV30 and J usage is TRBJ1-4; D remains ambiguous. Germline CDR1 is GTSNPN and CDR2 is SVGIG (reference sequence). Trimming took off 5 bases at V and 4 bases at J, with 11 bases between the two ends. The CDR3 contains 13 residues. CDR3 in DNA: TGTGCCTGGGGGGAACAGCTTAATGAAAAACTGTTTTTT. It translates to CAWGEQLNEKLFF.

The chain links TRBV20-1 to TRBJ2-7, with 10 nucleotides matching TRBD2. V dropped 0 bases and J dropped 2; count of bases not matched to a gene: 7. Germline V CDR1 and CDR2: DFQATT, SNEGSKA (reference sequence). The CDR3 is 16 residues long. The CDR3 spells CSAREAGGPPPYEQYF. The CDR3 DNA is TGCAGTGCTAGAGAAGCGGGGGGGCCTCCGCCCTACGAGCAGTACTTC.

This chain connects TRBV29-1 to TRBJ2-7; 7 bases fit TRBD1. V shed 6 bases and J 0 bases; nucleotides not matched to a gene: 11. From germline, CDR1 is SQVTM and CDR2 ANQGSEA. The CDR3 runs to 15 residues. The CDR3 bases are TGCAGCGTCCAGGACCCCCGACAGGGCTCCTACGAGCAGTACTTC. It is translated as CSVQDPRQGSYEQYF.

V usage is TRBV12-5 and J usage is TRBJ2-3; TRBD2 matches at 7 bases. There are 14 residues in the CDR3. Germline CDR1 is LGHNT and CDR2 is FRNRAP. V trimming: 1 base; J trimming: 3 bases; junction bases outside the gene matches: 1. The CDR3 spells CASGLEGGTDTQYF. CDR3 sequence (DNA): TGTGCTAGTGGTTTGGAGGGAGGGACAGATACGCAGTATTTT.

The gene calls are TRBV18 and TRBJ1-1; D unresolved. Between the trimmed V and J ends, which lost 2 bases and 4 bases, there was a span of 8 bases. Germline CDR1 reads KGHSH; CDR2 reads LQKENI. CDR3 length equals 13 residues. The CDR3 DNA sequence: TGTGCCAGCTCACCAAGGGATCGCACTGAAGCTTTCTTT. Its protein is CASSPRDRTEAFF. The complete variable domain, with remaining parts taken from reference TRBV18 and TRBJ1-1, reads NAGVMQNPRHLVRRRGQEARLRCSPMKGHSHVYWYRQLPEEGLKFMVYLQKENIIDESGMPKERFSAEFPKEGPSILRIQQVVRGDSAAYFCASSPRDRTEAFFGQGTRLTVV.

This rearrangement joins TRBV20-1 to TRBJ2-3; 9 nucleotides agree with TRBD2. V shed 1 base and J 6 bases; nucleotides not matched to a gene: 5. CDR3 length: 14 amino acids. Germline CDR1 reads DFQATT; CDR2 reads SNEGSKA (reference sequence). CDR3 residues: CSARGLAGSDTQYF. The DNA of the CDR3 is TGCAGTGCTAGAGGGCTAGCGGGGTCGGATACGCAGTATTTT.

The rearrangement links TRBV5-5 to TRBJ1-1; a weak D match, TRBD1 (5 bases). CDR3 length: 15 amino acids. V lost 0 bases, J lost 4 bases, and 13 bases lay in between. Germline CDR1 SGHKS, CDR2 YYEKEE (reference sequence). The CDR3 bases are TGTGCCAGCAGCTTGGGGGGACTCCGGGGCACTGAAGCTTTCTTT. Amino acids: CASSLGGLRGTEAFF.

There are a few counts of this clonotype. For the CDR3, the DNA is TGCAGTGCTAGTTGGGACAGGGGTTACAATGAGCAGTTCTTC. Translating gives CSASWDRGYNEQFF. The J gene is TRBJ2-1, the V gene TRBV20-1, with 10 bases aligning to TRBD1. J lost 4 bases, V lost 3 bases, and 3 bases had no gene match. CDR3 size: 14 residues. The germline gives CDR1 DFQATT, CDR2 SNEGSKA (reference sequence).

This clonotype was found a few times. This sequence joins TRBV19 and TRBJ2-2, with D tentatively TRBD1 (7 bases). The CDR3 extends over 18 amino acids. Trimming cost V 4 bases and J 6 bases, with 24 bases left between them. The germline gives CDR1 LNHDA, CDR2 SQIVND (reference sequence). CDR3 residues: CASSRNKSGGRIPGELFF. As DNA, the CDR3 is TGTGCCAGTAGTAGGAATAAATCAGGGGGGCGCATTCCCGGGGAGCTGTTTTTT.

V and J are TRBV30 and TRBJ1-2, with D uncertain. The CDR3 is 14 residues long. Trimming pared 3 bases from V and 2 bases from J, leaving 13 bases between. Germline values: CDR1 GTSNPN, CDR2 SVGIG (reference sequence). CDR3 coding DNA: TGTGCCTGGAGGGTCTCAGGAGGCAACTATGGCTACACCTTC. This translates into CAWRVSGGNYGYTF.

This clonotype has just a few counts. The rearrangement uses TRBV21-1 and TRBJ1-4. TRBV21-1 is recorded as a pseudogene. The CDR3 contains 15 residues. The CDR3 region has the DNA TGTGCCAGCAGCAGAGAGGGAGGGGGGAATGAAAAACTGTTTTTT. Protein sequence: CASSREGGGNEKLFF.

By sample fraction, this clonotype is medium-sized. V and J are TRBV11-3 and TRBJ2-3; no definite D call. The germline gives CDR1 SGHNT, CDR2 YENEEA. V was shortened by 6 bases and J by 2 bases, with 6 bases between the two germline ends. The CDR3 length is 12 residues. CDR3 sequence (DNA): TGTGCCAGCAGAACGAACACAGATACGCAGTATTTT. The encoded protein is CASRTNTDTQYF.

This sequence joins TRBV6-1 and TRBJ1-2; possible D gene TRBD1, 5 bases. V was cut by 4 bases and J by 4 bases, with 7 bases left in between. CDR1 is MNHNS, CDR2 SASEGT, per germline. CDR3 length equals 12 residues. The CDR3 region is CASSARVYGYTF. The CDR3 nucleotides are TGTGCCAGCAGTGCCAGGGTCTATGGCTACACCTTC.

The CDR3 DNA is TGTGCCAGCAGTTGGGCAGGGGGGAGCTACGAGCAGTACTTC. This sequence encodes CASSWAGGSYEQYF. V is TRBV27 and J is TRBJ2-7; possibly TRBD1 for D (7 bases). Trimming took 4 bases from V and 3 from J, leaving 13 bases between them. Germline lookup yields CDR1 MNHEY and CDR2 SMNVEV (reference sequence). This CDR3 region has 14 residues.

The CDR3 protein is CASSLSREEKLFF. The CDR3, as DNA: TGTGCCAGCAGCTTATCCAGGGAGGAAAAACTGTTTTTT. The gene calls are TRBV11-2 and TRBJ1-4; perhaps TRBD1 as D (5 bases). The germline V and J ends were trimmed by 2 bases and 8 bases, with 9 bases remaining between them. This CDR3 is built from 13 residues. CDR1 and CDR2 (germline): SGHAT, FQNNGV.

The chain joins TRBV6-1 to TRBJ1-3; D is unresolved. CDR1 is MNHNS and CDR2 is SASEGT in the germline V gene. Trimming stripped 6 bases from V and 4 bases from J, with 10 bases between. The CDR3 contains 13 residues. The DNA for the CDR3 is TGTGCCAGCAGCCTCTCTAGGGGAAACACCATATATTTT. The encoded protein is CASSLSRGNTIYF.

This clonotype has just a few counts. This CDR3 is CSARPSGGAAFRTDTQYF. The DNA of the CDR3 is TGCAGTGCTAGACCTAGCGGGGGGGCGGCCTTTCGCACAGATACGCAGTATTTT. This chain connects TRBV20-1 to TRBJ2-3; 12 bases fit TRBD2. Trimming at V came to 2 bases and at J to 1 base, leaving 10 bases not matched to a gene. CDR1 and CDR2 from the germline V gene are DFQATT and SNEGSKA (reference sequence). The CDR3 spans 18 residues.

This chain joins TRBV5-1 and TRBJ2-5; no clear D gene. The V and J ends lost 0 bases and 5 bases respectively, with 8 bases between them. In germline, CDR1 is SGHRS, CDR2 YFSETQ. CDR3 length: 13 residues. The CDR3 bases are TGCGCCAGCAGCTTGGGTTACACGGAGACCCAGTACTTC. Its protein is CASSLGYTETQYF.

The J gene is TRBJ1-4, the V gene TRBV25-1; D unresolved. V was pared by 6 bases and J by 5 bases, with 13 bases between. The CDR3 runs to 14 residues. Germline CDR1 reads MGHDK; CDR2 reads SYGVNS. The CDR3 protein is CASREDGTNEKLFF. Written as DNA, the CDR3 is TGTGCCAGCAGGGAGGACGGTACAAATGAAAAACTGTTTTTT. Combining the CDR3 with reference TRBV25-1 and TRBJ1-4 gives the whole variable domain EADIYQTPRYLVIGTGKKITLECSQTMGHDKMYWYQQDPGMELHLIHYSYGVNSTEKGDLSSESTVSRIRTEHFPLTLESARPSHTSQYLCASREDGTNEKLFFGSGTQLSVL.

Relative to its sample, this clonotype is medium-sized. The rearrangement uses TRBV30 and TRBJ1-2; 8 bases are a match to TRBD1. Unmatched junction bases numbered 14, after V lost 2 bases and J lost 6 bases. This CDR3 region has 16 residues. CDR1 GTSNPN and CDR2 SVGIG come from the germline V gene (reference sequence). Here the CDR3 reads CAWSTSPPGQGNGYTF. The CDR3 DNA reads as TGTGCCTGGAGTACATCCCCTCCCGGACAGGGAAATGGCTACACCTTC.